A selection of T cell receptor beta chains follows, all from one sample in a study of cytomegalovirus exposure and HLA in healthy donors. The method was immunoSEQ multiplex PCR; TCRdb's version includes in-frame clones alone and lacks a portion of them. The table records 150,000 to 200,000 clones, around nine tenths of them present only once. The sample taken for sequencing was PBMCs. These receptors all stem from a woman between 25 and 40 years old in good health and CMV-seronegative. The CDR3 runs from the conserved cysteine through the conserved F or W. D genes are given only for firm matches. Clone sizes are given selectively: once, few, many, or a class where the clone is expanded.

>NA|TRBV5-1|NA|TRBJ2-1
CASSLSSTVSYNEQFF
TGCGCCAGCAGCTTGTCCTCTACAGTTTCCTACAATGAGCAGTTCTTC
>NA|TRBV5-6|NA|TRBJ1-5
CASSLEGDSNQPQHF
TGTGCCAGCAGCTTGGAGGGAGATAGCAATCAGCCCCAGCATTTT
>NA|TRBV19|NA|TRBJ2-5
CASSTPHGLGSQETQYF
TGTGCCAGTAGTACCCCCCATGGCCTGGGGAGCCAAGAGACCCAGTACTTC
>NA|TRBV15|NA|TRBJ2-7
CATSRTENEQYF
TGTGCCACCAGCAGGACAGAAAACGAGCAGTACTTC
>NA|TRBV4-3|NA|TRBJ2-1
CASSQDRGTSPYNEQFF
TGCGCCAGCAGCCAAGATAGAGGCACTAGCCCATACAATGAGCAGTTCTTC
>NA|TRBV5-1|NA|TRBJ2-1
CASSLDYNNEQFF
TGCGCCAGCAGCTTGGACTACAACAATGAGCAGTTCTTC
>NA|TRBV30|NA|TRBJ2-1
CAWSVRRGHNEQFF
TGTGCCTGGAGTGTTAGGAGGGGTCACAATGAGCAGTTCTTC
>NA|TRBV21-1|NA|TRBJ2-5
CASQTKWEITMSRETQYF
TGTGCCAGTCAAACTAAATGGGAGATTACCATGTCACGAGAGACCCAGTACTTC
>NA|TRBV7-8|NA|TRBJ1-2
CASSLEGTVGYTF
TGTGCCAGCAGCTTAGAGGGGACTGTAGGCTACACCTTC
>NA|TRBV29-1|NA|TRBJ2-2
CSVGPLSNTGELFF
TGCAGCGTTGGGCCATTATCAAACACCGGGGAGCTGTTTTTT
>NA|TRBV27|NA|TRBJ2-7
CASSAPAAEPYEQYF
TGTGCCAGCAGTGCCCCCGCAGCGGAACCCTACGAGCAGTACTTC
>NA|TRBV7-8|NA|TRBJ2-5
CASSLAWGQTQYF
TGTGCCAGCAGCTTAGCTTGGGGGCAGACCCAGTACTTC
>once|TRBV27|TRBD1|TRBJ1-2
CASSAFDRGDYGYTF
TGTGCCAGCAGTGCATTCGACAGGGGGGACTATGGCTACACCTTC
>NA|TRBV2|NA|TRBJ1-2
CASRAGAYTF
TGTGCCAGCAGAGCAGGGGCTTACACCTTC
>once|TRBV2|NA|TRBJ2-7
CASSEWGQGSYEQYF
TGTGCCAGCAGTGAGTGGGGGCAGGGCTCCTACGAGCAGTACTTC
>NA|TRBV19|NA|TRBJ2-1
CASSHPQSYNEQFF
TGTGCCAGTAGCCACCCCCAGTCCTACAATGAGCAGTTCTTC